The 3 T cell receptor beta chains below all came from one sample that was sequenced in a study of spatial heterogeneity in lung cancer. Overall study results and limits: Tumoral mutation counts were tracked by counts of expanded intratumoral alpha and beta TCRs.

These receptors lack a known antigen. Via MiXCR, TCRdb re-called the 5' RACE reads, giving one row per CDR3 protein. Among 15,000 or so distinct CDR3 sequences listed, around 4.7% were seen once. Time point denoted: sample taken at primary tumor resection. The specimen was lung tumor tissue, collected at surgery. These receptors were collected from a female donor with early-stage non-small cell lung cancer.

This clonotype showed up many times. V and J are TRBV7-2 and TRBJ1-5; D remains unclear. V lost 0 bases, J lost 2 bases, and 14 bases lay in between. Per the germline V gene, CDR1 is SGHTA and CDR2 is FQGNSA. The CDR3 is 17 amino acids. The CDR3 is CASSLAAGSWGNQPQHF. The CDR3 DNA follows: TGTGCCAGCAGCTTAGCCGCAGGTTCCTGGGGCAATCAGCCCCAGCATTTT.

This clonotype showed up many times. The rearrangement uses TRBV6-5 and TRBJ2-3; 8 nucleotides line up with TRBD1. V gave up 4 bases and J gave up 0 bases; unmatched junction bases: 9. The V gene's germline CDR1 is MNHEY and CDR2 SVGAGI. This CDR3 is 17 amino acids long. CDR3 sequence: CASSSTDRALSTDTQYF. In DNA form, the CDR3 reads TGTGCCAGCAGTTCTACGGACAGGGCGCTTAGCACAGATACGCAGTATTTT.

This clonotype was seen repeatedly, ten times or more. The chain recombines TRBV20-1 with TRBJ1-4; 8 bases align to TRBD1. The germline V gene encodes CDR1 DFQATT and CDR2 SNEGSKA (reference sequence). V trimming: 3 bases; J trimming: 1 base; junction bases outside the gene matches: 7. CDR3 length: 16 residues. Written as DNA, the CDR3 is TGCAGTGCTAGGGGACAGGCGGGAGGAACTAATGAAAAACTGTTTTTT. Translating gives CSARGQAGGTNEKLFF.